These 30 T cell receptor beta chains were all obtained from the same sample, sequenced in a study of T cell changes during pregnancy in multiple sclerosis. The protocol was immunoSEQ multiplex PCR, while the TCRdb copy is restricted to in-frame clones and leaves out a portion. The table records tens of thousands of clones, about nine tenths of them present only once. The material sequenced was peripheral blood, taken in the second trimester of pregnancy. These receptors came from a female donor with multiple sclerosis, enrolled in a pregnancy study.

This sequence joins TRBV6-1 and TRBJ1-1; 8 nucleotides agree with TRBD1. V was pared by 10 bases and J by 1 base, with 5 bases of the junction left unmatched. Per the germline V gene, CDR1 is MNHNS and CDR2 is SASEGT. The CDR3 has 13 residues. CDR3 nucleotide sequence: TGTGCCACCCGACAGGGGCAGAACACTGAAGCTTTCTTT. This sequence encodes CATRQGQNTEAFF.

The chain couples TRBV6-5 to TRBJ1-1, with D unclear. The CDR3 loop spans 13 amino acids. The V end was cut by 2 bases, the J end by 3 bases, with 7 bases between. Germline V lookup: CDR1 MNHEY, CDR2 SVGAGI. This CDR3 reads CASSYLSDTEAFF. The CDR3 nucleotides are TGTGCCAGCAGTTACCTGAGCGACACTGAAGCTTTCTTT.

This chain uses TRBV6-5 with TRBJ2-7; weak D call: TRBD1 (5 bases). There are 14 residues in the CDR3. The V end lost 4 bases, the J end lost 2 bases, and 12 bases lay between the germline ends. Germline V gives CDR1 MNHEY, CDR2 SVGAGI. The CDR3 is CASSWGLGAYEQYF. CDR3 DNA: TGTGCCAGCAGTTGGGGCCTCGGAGCCTACGAGCAGTACTTC.

J is TRBJ1-2 and V is TRBV7-2, with TRBD1 matching over 11 bases. The J segment lost 0 bases and the V segment lost 4 bases, leaving 7 bases of the junction unmatched. Germline V gives CDR1 SGHTA, CDR2 FQGNSA. CDR3 length: 17 amino acids. The CDR3 protein is CASSSFPGQGANYGYTF. The CDR3 DNA sequence: TGTGCCAGCAGCTCTTTCCCGGGACAGGGGGCTAACTATGGCTACACCTTC.

The chain links TRBV5-1 to TRBJ1-2, with D possibly TRBD1 on 5 matching bases. This CDR3 has 18 residues. Germline V gene data show CDR1 as SGHRS and CDR2 as YFSETQ. Deletions cut 0 bases from V and 2 bases from J, with 20 bases between. CDR3 in DNA: TGCGCCAGCAGCTTGGTGCCCACCACAGGAATGGGGAACTATGGCTACACCTTC. Amino acid sequence: CASSLVPTTGMGNYGYTF.

This sequence joins TRBV18 and TRBJ1-2; D possibly corresponds to TRBD1 (5 bases). The CDR3 runs 13 residues. Between the trimmed V and J ends, which lost 6 bases and 8 bases, there was a span of 16 bases. The germline gives CDR1 KGHSH, CDR2 LQKENI. The CDR3 protein is CASSPPGFDGYTF. The DNA for the CDR3 is TGTGCCAGCTCCCCTCCAGGGTTTGACGGCTACACCTTC.

J is TRBJ2-7 and V is TRBV2; 7 bases match TRBD1. This CDR3 is 11 amino acids long. With 10 bases clipped from V and 3 bases from J, the junction kept 3 bases outside the gene matches. Looked up from germline, CDR1 is SNHLY and CDR2 is FYNNEI. The CDR3 DNA sequence: TGTGCCACCCACAGGGGCTACGAGCAGTACTTC. Its translation is CATHRGYEQYF.

The chain combines TRBV18 with TRBJ1-5; TRBD1 is a possible D gene (6 bases). V lost 0 bases, J lost 0 bases, and 12 bases lay in between. Germline V lookup: CDR1 KGHSH, CDR2 LQKENI. The CDR3 totals 17 residues. CDR3 sequence reads: CASSPPGQSYSNQPQHF. DNA for the CDR3: TGTGCCAGCTCACCACCCGGACAGAGCTATAGCAATCAGCCCCAGCATTTT.

The chain links TRBV7-8 to TRBJ2-2; 7 positions match TRBD2. This CDR3 has 15 residues. After removal of 5 bases from V and 13 bases from J, the junction contained 16 bases not matched to a gene. Germline V gene lookup returns CDR1 SGHVS and CDR2 FQNEAQ. In DNA, the CDR3 is TGTGCCAGCAGCGGGGAGGGTTGGGGCTTGAAGGGGCTGTTTTTT. Residues: CASSGEGWGLKGLFF.

The chain is built from TRBV5-1 and TRBJ2-1; possibly TRBD2 for D (6 bases). The V end lost 4 bases, the J end lost 0 bases, and 17 bases lay between the germline ends. The CDR3 loop spans 17 amino acids. Germline lookup yields CDR1 SGHRS and CDR2 YFSETQ. CDR3 nucleotide sequence: TGCGCCAGCAGCGCACCCCGACTAGAAAGCTCCTACAATGAGCAGTTCTTC. It yields the protein CASSAPRLESSYNEQFF.

The sample holds one count of this clone. The chain employs TRBV4-3 and TRBJ2-1; TRBD2 is a possible D gene (6 bases). Looked up from germline, CDR1 is LGHNA and CDR2 is YSLEER. The CDR3 extends over 16 amino acids. The V gene lost 4 bases and the J gene lost 4 bases, with 17 bases spanning the gap. CDR3 DNA: TGCGCCAGCAGCCCTAGGTTGACGGGGGTTTACAATGAGCAGTTCTTC. Translating gives CASSPRLTGVYNEQFF.

The V gene is TRBV5-1, the J gene TRBJ2-3, with 8 bases aligning to TRBD2. This CDR3 is built from 15 residues. V was pared by 6 bases and J by 6 bases, with 12 bases of the junction left unmatched. Germline values: CDR1 SGHRS, CDR2 YFSETQ. The CDR3 spells CASKQASGGGDTQYF. The CDR3 bases are TGCGCCAGCAAGCAGGCCAGCGGGGGAGGCGATACGCAGTATTTT. Complete variable domain (other parts from reference TRBV5-1 and TRBJ2-3): KAGVTQTPRYLIKTRGQQVTLSCSPISGHRSVSWYQQTPGQGLQFLFEYFSETQRNKGNFPGRFSGRQFSNSRSEMNVSTLELGDSALYLCASKQASGGGDTQYFGPGTRLTVL.

This sequence joins TRBV4-1 and TRBJ1-2; D perhaps matches TRBD1 (5 bases). The germline V and J ends were trimmed by 0 bases and 4 bases, with 12 bases remaining between them. This CDR3 is 15 amino acids long. The germline gives CDR1 MGHRA, CDR2 YSYEKL. The chain's CDR3 is CASSQDPGLGYGYTF. CDR3 nucleotides: TGCGCCAGCAGCCAAGATCCAGGGTTGGGCTATGGCTACACCTTC.

This chain connects TRBV6-5 to TRBJ2-5; 8 bases line up with TRBD2. CDR1 is MNHEY, CDR2 SVGAGI, per germline. The trim removed 5 bases at V and 5 bases at J, leaving 7 bases unmatched. This CDR3 comprises 14 residues. CDR3 residues: CASSRLGGGETQYF. CDR3 nucleotide sequence: TGTGCCAGCAGTCGCCTTGGCGGGGGGGAGACCCAGTACTTC.

This rearrangement joins TRBV5-4 to TRBJ1-6; D ambiguous. The CDR3 runs to 13 residues. Germline V lookup: CDR1 SGHNT, CDR2 YYREEE (reference sequence). V was cut by 0 bases and J by 14 bases, with 12 bases left in between. The CDR3 DNA sequence: TGTGCCAGCAGCTTGGGGTCTACTGGAGCCCTCCACTTT. Translating it yields CASSLGSTGALHF.

V usage is TRBV19 and J usage is TRBJ1-2; 9 bases map to TRBD1. The CDR3 has 15 amino acids. Germline V CDR1 and CDR2: LNHDA, SQIVND (reference sequence). The V segment lost 5 bases and the J segment 9 bases; nucleotides outside the gene matches: 13. The CDR3 DNA follows: TGTGCCAGTAGTCTCTCCGGGACAGGGATAATAAGCTACACCTTC. Encoded protein: CASSLSGTGIISYTF.

V is TRBV5-4 and J is TRBJ2-3; weak D call: TRBD1 (6 bases). Germline-derived CDR1 and CDR2 are SGHNT and YYREEE (reference sequence). The CDR3 spans 13 residues. V was pared by 1 base and J by 5 bases, with 8 bases between. Here the CDR3 reads CASSLNREDTQYF. Here the CDR3 DNA reads TGTGCCAGCAGCTTGAACAGGGAAGATACGCAGTATTTT. Together with reference TRBV5-4 and TRBJ2-3, the CDR3 gives the full variable domain: ETGVTQSPTHLIKTRGQQVTLRCSSQSGHNTVSWYQQALGQGPQFIFQYYREEENGRGNFPPRFSGLQFPNYSSELNVNALELDDSALYLCASSLNREDTQYFGPGTRLTVL.

The chain links TRBV18 to TRBJ1-2; 7 bases fit TRBD1. This CDR3 comprises 13 residues. Germline trimming cut 3 bases from V and 5 bases from J; bases unmatched to any gene: 3. Germline assignment: CDR1 KGHSH and CDR2 LQKENI. CDR3 loop: CASSPQGVYGYTF. The CDR3 DNA reads as TGTGCCAGCTCACCGCAGGGGGTATATGGCTACACCTTC.

This clone has just one count. The chain employs TRBV10-2 and TRBJ2-5, with D hard to call. CDR3 length: 12 residues. In germline, CDR1 is WSHSY, CDR2 SAAADI. V lost 6 bases, J lost 5 bases, and 10 bases lay in between. The DNA for the CDR3 is TGCGCCAGCAGAACCGACGGGGAGACCCAGTACTTC. Amino acid sequence: CASRTDGETQYF.

The rearrangement joins TRBV7-2 to TRBJ2-3; TRBD2 matches 13 bases. V dropped 5 bases and J dropped 2; count of bases not matched to a gene: 7. CDR3 length: 17 residues. Germline values: CDR1 SGHTA, CDR2 FQGNSA. The CDR3 here is CASSLTGLAGLTDTQYF. As DNA, the CDR3 is TGTGCCAGCAGCCTTACGGGACTAGCGGGGCTCACAGATACGCAGTATTTT. Full variable domain (remainder filled in from reference TRBV7-2 and TRBJ2-3): GAGVSQSPSNKVTEKGKDVELRCDPISGHTALYWYRQSLGQGLEFLIYFQGNSAPDKSGLPSDRFSAERTGGSVSTLTIQRTQQEDSAVYLCASSLTGLAGLTDTQYFGPGTRLTVL.

This chain joins TRBV5-6 and TRBJ2-7; 10 nucleotides line up with TRBD1. The CDR3 is 14 amino acids. Trimming at V came to 3 bases and at J to 4 bases, leaving 4 bases not matched to a gene. Germline CDR1 reads SGHDT; CDR2 reads YYEEEE. The DNA of the CDR3 is TGTGCCAGCAGCTCCGGGACAGGGGATTACGAGCAGTACTTC. This encodes CASSSGTGDYEQYF. Looking up the rest from reference TRBV5-6 and TRBJ2-7 gives the full variable domain: DAGVTQSPTHLIKTRGQQVTLRCSPKSGHDTVSWYQQALGQGPQFIFQYYEEEERQRGNFPDRFSGHQFPNYSSELNVNALLLGDSALYLCASSSGTGDYEQYFGPGTRLTVT.

This clone is a singleton in its sample. The V call is TRBV5-1, the J call TRBJ1-4; 8 nucleotides agree with TRBD1. Trimming took 4 bases from V and 8 from J; bases not matched to a gene: 7. The CDR3 is 14 residues long. Germline V gives CDR1 SGHRS, CDR2 YFSETQ. CDR3 region: CASSVTGGMEKLFF. In DNA, the CDR3 is TGCGCCAGCAGCGTAACAGGGGGGATGGAAAAACTGTTTTTT. The full variable domain, completed using reference TRBV5-1 and TRBJ1-4, is KAGVTQTPRYLIKTRGQQVTLSCSPISGHRSVSWYQQTPGQGLQFLFEYFSETQRNKGNFPGRFSGRQFSNSRSEMNVSTLELGDSALYLCASSVTGGMEKLFFGSGTQLSVL.

The CDR3 loop is CASSVGIQGAYTQYF. The CDR3 DNA sequence: TGTGCCAGCAGCGTTGGAATACAGGGGGCATATACGCAGTATTTT. This chain connects TRBV9 to TRBJ2-3, with 9 bases fitting TRBD1. With 2 bases clipped from V and 7 bases from J, the junction kept 8 bases outside the gene matches. The germline gives CDR1 SGDLS, CDR2 YYNGEE. The CDR3 length is 15 residues.

This clone was counted a few times. The rearrangement joins TRBV6-5 to TRBJ1-1; D is ambiguous. V was shortened by 0 bases and J by 11 bases, with 16 bases between the two germline ends. CDR3 length equals 14 residues. Germline V gene sequence: CDR1 MNHEY, CDR2 SVGAGI. CDR3 sequence (DNA): TGTGCCAGCAGTTACTCCCATTTGGGAGCGGAGGCTTTCTTT. Translated, it gives CASSYSHLGAEAFF.

Turning to this clone: Other DNA sequences in this specimen translate into the identical CDR3. The gene calls are TRBV5-4 and TRBJ1-4; 7 bases align to TRBD1. This CDR3 is built from 14 residues. CDR1 and CDR2 (germline): SGHNT, YYREEE (reference sequence). The trim removed 0 bases at V and 7 bases at J, leaving 3 bases unmatched. CDR3 coding DNA: TGTGCCAGCAGCTTGGGGACAGGAGCTGAAAAACTGTTTTTT. Amino acid sequence: CASSLGTGAEKLFF.

The DNA for the CDR3 is TGCGCCAGCAGCTTGGGGGGACAAGCTAATGAAAAACTGTTTTTT. This gives the protein CASSLGGQANEKLFF. This chain connects TRBV5-1 to TRBJ1-4; TRBD1 is a possible D gene (6 bases). Trimming pared 0 bases from V and 3 bases from J, leaving 9 bases between. This CDR3 contains 15 residues. Germline CDR1 reads SGHRS; CDR2 reads YFSETQ. The full variable domain, rest sourced from reference TRBV5-1 and TRBJ1-4, is KAGVTQTPRYLIKTRGQQVTLSCSPISGHRSVSWYQQTPGQGLQFLFEYFSETQRNKGNFPGRFSGRQFSNSRSEMNVSTLELGDSALYLCASSLGGQANEKLFFGSGTQLSVL.

The V call is TRBV6-5, the J call TRBJ1-2; TRBD1 is a possible D gene (5 bases). Looked up from germline, CDR1 is MNHEY and CDR2 is SVGAGI. CDR3 length equals 13 residues. Trimming cost V 6 bases and J 8 bases, with 16 bases left between them. The CDR3 loop is CASSHSRQGGYTF. CDR3 in DNA: TGTGCCAGCAGCCACAGCCGGCAGGGAGGCTACACCTTC.

V is TRBV7-9 and J is TRBJ1-4, with 7 bases lining up with TRBD1. Losses at the gene ends were 1 base for V and 15 bases for J; bases not matched to a gene: 8. CDR1 SEHNR and CDR2 FQNEAQ come from the germline V gene (reference sequence). This CDR3 region has 13 residues. The CDR3 sequence: CASSLVNGGTVFF. The DNA of the CDR3 is TGTGCCAGCAGCTTAGTAAATGGCGGGACAGTGTTTTTT.

The chain joins TRBV28 to TRBJ2-7, with D possibly TRBD1 on 5 matching bases. The CDR3 length is 15 residues. Per the germline V gene, CDR1 is MDHEN and CDR2 is SYDVKM. V was pared by 5 bases and J by 1 base, with 15 bases between. Here the CDR3 DNA reads TGTGCCAGCAGTCCAGGTACCAGGGTTTCCTACGAGCAGTACTTC. Translated, it gives CASSPGTRVSYEQYF.

The V call is TRBV5-4, the J call TRBJ1-4; the match to TRBD1 covers 10 bases. The CDR3 is 15 amino acids. Unmatched junction bases numbered 4, after V lost 3 bases and J lost 5 bases. The germline V gene encodes CDR1 SGHNT and CDR2 YYREEE (reference sequence). The CDR3 DNA sequence: TGTGCCAGCAGCTCCAGGACAGGGGGAAATGAAAAACTGTTTTTT. This encodes CASSSRTGGNEKLFF.